This TCR beta chain was obtained from a study of response to subunit inactivated influenza vaccine. Study-wide findings and caveats: With each seasonal influenza vaccination, the authors suggested, few new T cells are recruited.

To note about this clonotype: What it binds is unknown.

MiXCR, applied by TCRdb to the RT-PCR reads, yields one record per CDR3 protein. The sample lists around 190,000 distinct CDR3 sequences; about 9% were seen once. CDR1 DFQATT and CDR2 SNEGSKA come from the germline V gene (reference sequence). This CDR3 contains 16 residues. V shed 1 base and J 6 bases; nucleotides not matched to a gene: 15. The origin of this receptor is a man between 50 and 59 years old who received an inactivated influenza vaccine. The material sequenced was non-naive T cells sorted from PBMCs, taken on the day of vaccination. The chain joins TRBV20-1 to TRBJ2-7; TRBD1 agrees at 7 bases. CDR3 coding DNA: TGCAGTGCTAGAGTCGGGACAGCCTACGATAGGAGCGAGCAGTACTTC. It yields the protein CSARVGTAYDRSEQYF.